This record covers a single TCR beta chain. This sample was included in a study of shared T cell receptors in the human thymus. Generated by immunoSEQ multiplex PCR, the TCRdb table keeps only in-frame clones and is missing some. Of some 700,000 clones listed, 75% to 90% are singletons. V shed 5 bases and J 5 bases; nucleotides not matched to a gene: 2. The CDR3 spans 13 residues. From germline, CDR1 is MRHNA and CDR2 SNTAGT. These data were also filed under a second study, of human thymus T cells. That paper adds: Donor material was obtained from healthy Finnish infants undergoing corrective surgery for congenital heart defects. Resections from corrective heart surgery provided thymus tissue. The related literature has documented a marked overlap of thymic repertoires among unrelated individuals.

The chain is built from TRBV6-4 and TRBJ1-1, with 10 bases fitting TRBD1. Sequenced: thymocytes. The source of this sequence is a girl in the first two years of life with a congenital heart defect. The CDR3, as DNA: TGTGCCAGCAGTTGGGACAGGGGTACTGAAGCTTTCTTT. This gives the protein CASSWDRGTEAFF.